The clone carrying this T cell receptor beta chain has a count of ten or more. Its antigen remains unknown. Molecular barcoded adaptors covering alpha/delta and beta/gamma chains were used on 400 to 450 ng RNA. MiXCR, applied by TCRdb to the reads, yields one record per CDR3 protein. The data contain tens of thousands of distinct CDR3 sequences, under 25% of them singletons. The data stem from a study of read filtering for tumor transcriptome and immune sequencing. The CDR3 length is 14 residues. Trimming cost V 1 base and J 5 bases, with 6 bases left between them. Study-level results: RNA-seq captured clonotypes less deeply and reliably than IR-seq.

Material for sequencing was a population of CD138-negative cells sorted from bone marrow. The chain couples TRBV12-3 or TRBV12-4 to TRBJ1-6, with D unresolved. This clonotype was sampled from a donor at least 40 years old with multiple myeloma. CDR3 region: CASSLGQNNSPLHF. The CDR3 bases are TGTGCCAGCAGTTTAGGGCAAAATAATTCACCCCTCCACTTT.